These 22 T cell receptor beta chains came from one sample sequenced in a study of graft-versus-host responses after intestinal transplantation. Assay used: immunoSEQ multiplex PCR; TCRdb lists only in-frame clones, some missing. Of tens of thousands of clones listed, roughly 92% are singletons. For these TCRs, the target antigens are not known. Sequenced material: unstimulated CD4+ T cells sorted from spleen or lymph node cells, taken before intestinal transplant. The receptors were sampled from a human donor who received an intestinal transplant.

The chain is built from TRBV6-6 and TRBJ2-7, with 8 bases aligning to TRBD1. Per the germline V gene, CDR1 is MNHNY and CDR2 is SVGAGI (reference sequence). The CDR3 covers 13 residues. Losses at the gene ends were 4 bases for V and 3 bases for J; bases not matched to a gene: 2. CDR3 in amino acids: CASSSTGVYEQYF. The CDR3 DNA follows: TGTGCCAGCAGTTCGACAGGGGTCTACGAGCAGTACTTC.

The J gene is TRBJ1-1, the V gene TRBV2; D perhaps matches TRBD1 (5 bases). Germline assignment: CDR1 SNHLY and CDR2 FYNNEI. The V gene lost 5 bases and the J gene lost 4 bases, with 14 bases spanning the gap. CDR3 size: 14 residues. This chain's CDR3 is CASSRVAGSTEAFF. CDR3 coding DNA: TGTGCCAGCAGTAGAGTAGCAGGGTCCACTGAAGCTTTCTTT.

The chain couples TRBV27 to TRBJ1-2; TRBD1 matches at 7 bases. CDR1 MNHEY and CDR2 SMNVEV come from the germline V gene (reference sequence). The CDR3 length is 12 residues. The junction had 4 bases not matched to a gene; V was cut back by 6 bases and J by 6 bases. DNA of the CDR3: TGTGCCAGCAGAACAGGGGAGGATGGCTACACCTTC. This translates into CASRTGEDGYTF.

The V call is TRBV7-2, the J call TRBJ2-1, with 15 bases aligning to TRBD2. The CDR3 is 16 amino acids. The junction had 7 bases not matched to a gene; V was cut back by 4 bases and J by 9 bases. Per germline, CDR1 SGHTA and CDR2 FQGNSA. CDR3 bases: TGTGCCAGCAGCTCCTTACCGGGACTAGCGGGAGGTGAGCAGTTCTTC. Its protein product is CASSSLPGLAGGEQFF.

The chain recombines TRBV6-1 with TRBJ1-1, with D uncertain. Germline CDR1 and CDR2: MNHNS and SASEGT. The CDR3 spans 15 residues. Trimming removed 6 bases from V and 1 base from J, with 15 bases in between. CDR3 region: CASSHTATGNTEAFF. CDR3 nucleotide sequence: TGTGCCAGCAGCCATACAGCGACGGGGAACACTGAAGCTTTCTTT.

The chain employs TRBV6-1 and TRBJ1-2, with no clear D. The germline V gene has CDR1 MNHNS and CDR2 SASEGT. The CDR3 is 12 residues long. Trimming shortened V by 5 bases and J by 1 base, and 5 bases separated the two germline ends. The CDR3 DNA sequence: TGTGCCAGCAGTATCAGTAACTATGGCTACACCTTC. This gives the protein CASSISNYGYTF.

This CDR3 is CAWSVSLGQGYEQYF. For the CDR3, the DNA is TGTGCCTGGAGTGTAAGTTTGGGACAGGGTTACGAGCAGTACTTC. This sequence joins TRBV30 and TRBJ2-7; the match to TRBD1 covers 9 bases. This CDR3 region has 15 residues. Germline values: CDR1 GTSNPN, CDR2 SVGIG (reference sequence). Trimming cost V 0 bases and J 4 bases; bases outside gene matches: 7.

This chain connects TRBV6-5 to TRBJ1-2, with 8 bases matching TRBD1. V lost 7 bases and J lost 6; bases outside the gene matches: 7. Germline V CDR1 and CDR2: MNHEY, SVGAGI. The CDR3 consists of 13 residues. As DNA, the CDR3 is TGTGCCAGCACCAAAGACAGGGGTGATGGCTACACCTTC. Protein product: CASTKDRGDGYTF.

The chain has TRBV28 and TRBJ1-1; perhaps TRBD1 as D (6 bases). CDR3 length equals 13 residues. Per germline, CDR1 MDHEN and CDR2 SYDVKM. The V and J ends lost 6 bases and 5 bases respectively, with 13 bases between them. The CDR3 loop is CASSFRRGTEAFF. The CDR3 nucleotides are TGTGCCAGCAGCTTCAGGAGGGGGACTGAAGCTTTCTTT. The full variable domain, its missing parts supplied by reference TRBV28 and TRBJ1-1, is DVKVTQSSRYLVKRTGEKVFLECVQDMDHENMFWYRQDPGLGLRLIYFSYDVKMKEKGDIPEGYSVSREKKERFSLILESASTNQTSMYLCASSFRRGTEAFFGQGTRLTVV.

Here the CDR3 DNA reads TGCGCCAGCAGTCGGGATGGATCACCCCTCCACTTT. This encodes CASSRDGSPLHF. The chain combines TRBV5-1 with TRBJ1-6; no clear D. This CDR3 is built from 12 residues. Deletions cut 5 bases from V and 10 bases from J, with 10 bases between. In germline, CDR1 is SGHRS, CDR2 YFSETQ.

The chain carries TRBV9 and TRBJ2-6; 8 nucleotides match TRBD2. CDR3 length equals 18 residues. The V and J ends lost 4 bases and 2 bases, in that order; junction bases with no gene match: 11. Germline V gene data show CDR1 as SGDLS and CDR2 as YYNGEE. Written as DNA, the CDR3 is TGTGCCAGCAGCCCCCGGGGGGGAGCGGGAGCTGGGGCCAACGTCCTGACTTTC. Encoded protein: CASSPRGGAGAGANVLTF.

This chain joins TRBV5-5 and TRBJ1-1; a weak D match, TRBD1 (6 bases). Germline assignment: CDR1 SGHKS and CDR2 YYEKEE (reference sequence). CDR3 length equals 14 residues. V was pared by 2 bases and J by 3 bases, with 11 bases between. CDR3 nucleotides: TGTGCCAGCAGCTTCAGGGGTTGGGACACTGAAGCTTTCTTT. It translates to CASSFRGWDTEAFF.

This clone was picked up one time. The CDR3 is CASRPGIGAGGAGGYTF. The DNA for the CDR3 is TGTGCCAGCAGACCTGGGATTGGGGCAGGGGGCGCGGGTGGCTACACCTTC. The genes are TRBV28 and TRBJ1-2; TRBD1 aligns across 8 bases. Trimming removed 6 bases from V and 7 bases from J; junction bases left unmatched: 19. The CDR3 totals 17 residues. In germline, CDR1 is MDHEN, CDR2 SYDVKM.

The chain links TRBV4-2 to TRBJ1-3; D gene uncertain. Trimming left V 0 bases short and J 4 bases short, with 16 bases between. This CDR3 region has 17 residues. Germline CDR1 is LGHNA and CDR2 is YNFKEQ. DNA of the CDR3: TGTGCCAGCAGCCAAGATCGACCCGGGCCGAGGGGAAACACCATATATTTT. Translated: CASSQDRPGPRGNTIYF.

The genes are TRBV5-1 and TRBJ2-1; TRBD2 aligns across 7 bases. With V trimmed by 0 bases and J by 3 bases, 6 bases remained unmatched. The CDR3 has 16 amino acids. CDR1 is SGHRS and CDR2 is YFSETQ in the germline V gene. CDR3 DNA: TGCGCCAGCAGCTTGGGGCCGGGCGGGGGCTACAATGAGCAGTTCTTC. Translating it yields CASSLGPGGGYNEQFF.

V usage is TRBV15 and J usage is TRBJ1-1; D might be TRBD1 (5 bases). The CDR3 has 18 residues. Germline CDR1 LNHNV, CDR2 YYDKDF (reference sequence). Trimming cost V 1 base and J 8 bases, with 26 bases left between them. The CDR3 bases are TGTGCCACCAGCAGAGGAGGGGAGAGGGCAGGGTATCTCGCCGAAGCTTTCTTT. Its translation is CATSRGGERAGYLAEAFF.

The chain recombines TRBV5-6 with TRBJ2-1, with D uncertain. V lost 0 bases and J 6 bases, leaving 7 bases between the germline ends. CDR1 is SGHDT and CDR2 is YYEEEE in the germline V gene. The CDR3 is 13 residues long. The CDR3, as DNA: TGTGCCAGCAGCTTGGACTCCGCCAATGAGCAGTTCTTC. Translation gives CASSLDSANEQFF.

V is TRBV4-1 and J is TRBJ2-1; 12 bases fit TRBD2. The germline CDR1 and CDR2 sequences are MGHRA and YSYEKL. J was trimmed by 3 bases and V by 3 bases; bases with no gene match: 3. CDR3 length: 16 amino acids. The CDR3 reads CASSHSTSGSYNEQFF. In nucleotides, the CDR3 is TGCGCCAGCAGCCACTCGACTAGCGGGAGCTACAATGAGCAGTTCTTC.

This sequence joins TRBV6-1 and TRBJ2-1; TRBD2 matches at 9 bases. Germline assignment: CDR1 MNHNS and CDR2 SASEGT. The CDR3 contains 15 residues. V trimming: 6 bases; J trimming: 6 bases; junction bases outside the gene matches: 9. The DNA of the CDR3 is TGTGCCAGCAGGCCACAGCGGGGGGTCATCAATGAGCAGTTCTTC. The encoded protein is CASRPQRGVINEQFF.

J is TRBJ2-7 and V is TRBV6-6; tentative D call: TRBD1 (5 bases). V was cut by 7 bases and J by 8 bases, with 18 bases left in between. CDR1 and CDR2 from the germline V gene are MNHNY and SVGAGI (reference sequence). This CDR3 region has 13 residues. In DNA form, the CDR3 reads TGTGCCAGCAAGGAGCAGGGTGGTTCCAAGCAGTACTTC. This sequence encodes CASKEQGGSKQYF.

The chain joins TRBV19 to TRBJ2-2, with TRBD2 matching over 8 bases. CDR3 size: 14 residues. Looked up from germline, CDR1 is LNHDA and CDR2 is SQIVND (reference sequence). Trimming cost V 10 bases and J 0 bases; bases outside gene matches: 4. The CDR3 DNA reads as TGTGCCACTACACTAGCGGCGAACACCGGGGAGCTGTTTTTT. Amino acids: CATTLAANTGELFF. Full variable domain (outside the CDR3, taken from reference TRBV19 and TRBJ2-2): DGGITQSPKYLFRKEGQNVTLSCEQNLNHDAMYWYRQDPGQGLRLIYYSQIVNDFQKGDIAEGYSVSREKKESFPLTVTSAQKNPTAFYLCATTLAANTGELFFGEGSRLTVL.

The chain is built from TRBV29-1 and TRBJ1-3; D gene unclear. Trimming removed 5 bases at V and 4 bases at J, with 6 bases between. Germline V gives CDR1 SQVTM, CDR2 ANQGSEA. CDR3 size: 11 residues. CDR3 region: CSVWQGNTIYF. In DNA form, the CDR3 reads TGCAGCGTTTGGCAGGGAAACACCATATATTTT.